The present T cell receptor (beta chain) was sequenced within a study of a mutant IDH1 vaccine in newly diagnosed glioma. Using immunoSEQ multiplex PCR, the repertoire was profiled, and TCRdb retains in-frame clones only, with some absent. This table has nearly 70,000 clones, 70% to 80% appearing once. Time point: baseline, week 1 (first vaccination visit). The treatment was: pre-vaccination baseline after standard-of-care therapy. Per germline, CDR1 MNHEY and CDR2 SVGAGI. V shed 0 bases and J shed 0 bases, with 6 bases lying between them. The CDR3 runs to 15 residues. The material sequenced was PBMCs, taken from a glioma patient treated with radiotherapy, temozolomide or both. This sequence was found in a man aged 45-60 years with glioma. The chain uses TRBV6-5 and TRBJ1-3; D remains ambiguous. The CDR3 loop reads CASSYSTSSGNTIYF. The CDR3 bases are TGTGCCAGCAGTTACTCGACCAGCTCTGGAAACACCATATATTTT.